This entry describes one T cell receptor beta chain. Its antigen is unknown. Using immunoSEQ multiplex PCR, the repertoire was profiled, and TCRdb retains in-frame clones only, with some absent. The sample records around 67,000 clones, approximately 85% being singletons. These data originate in a study of OX40 agonist ivuxolimab in advanced cancers. Turning to the study itself: Having had anti-PD-1, anti-PD-L1 or anti-CTLA-4 therapy before was allowed, and under 50% had some. Regarding the study as a whole: CD4+ and CD8+ blood T cells expanded clonally by week 6 at 0.1 to 3.0 mg/kg. The expanded peripheral T cells' antigen specificity was not determined. A proportion of nonresponders additionally exhibited low normalized T-cell clonal expansion.

CDR1 is ENHRY and CDR2 is SYGVKD in the germline V gene. The CDR3 is 12 amino acids. The ends were cut back, 3 bases at V and 9 bases at J, with 9 bases in the middle. The rearrangement joins TRBV10-3 to TRBJ1-3; TRBD1 might be the D (5 bases). This clonotype originated in an adult with an advanced solid tumor such as melanoma, head and neck, liver or kidney cancer. This sample comprised CD4+ or CD8+ T cells sorted from blood, obtained in a trial of the OX40 agonist ivuxolimab. CDR3 sequence: CAISEAGTTIYF. Written as DNA, the CDR3 is TGTGCCATCAGTGAAGCAGGGACCACCATATATTTT.